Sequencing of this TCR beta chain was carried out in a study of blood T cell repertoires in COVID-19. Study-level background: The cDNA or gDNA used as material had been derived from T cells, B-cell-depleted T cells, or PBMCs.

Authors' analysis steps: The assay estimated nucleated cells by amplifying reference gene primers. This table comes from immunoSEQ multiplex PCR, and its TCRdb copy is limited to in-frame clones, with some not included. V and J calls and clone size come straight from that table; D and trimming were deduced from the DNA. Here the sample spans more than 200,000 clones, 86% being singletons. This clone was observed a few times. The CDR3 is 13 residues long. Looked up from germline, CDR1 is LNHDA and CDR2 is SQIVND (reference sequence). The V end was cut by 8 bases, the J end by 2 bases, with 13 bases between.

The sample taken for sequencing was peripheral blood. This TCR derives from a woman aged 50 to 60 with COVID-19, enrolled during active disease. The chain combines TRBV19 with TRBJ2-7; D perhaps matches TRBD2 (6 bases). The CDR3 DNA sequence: TGTGCCAGTTCCTTCGGGACTCCCTACGAGCAGTACTTC. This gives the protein CASSFGTPYEQYF.